This TCR beta chain was sequenced in a study of blood T cell repertoires in COVID-19. Study context: The United States, Italy and Spain supplied acute and convalescent COVID-19 samples. PBMCs, B-cell-depleted T cells, or T cells provided the cDNA or gDNA that made up the material.

In the study's own analysis: By means of reference gene primer amplification, nucleated cell counts were estimated. Sequenced by immunoSEQ multiplex PCR; TCRdb stores in-frame clones only, minus some. That table gives V, J and clone size, and the DNA gave D and trimming. The data contain roughly 140,000 clones, more than 80% of them singletons. CDR1 and CDR2 (germline): LGHDT, YNNKEL (reference sequence). This CDR3 is 19 amino acids long. J gave up 0 bases and V 1 base, and 12 bases lay outside the gene matches. The sequence came from a man between 65 and 85 years old with acute or convalescent COVID-19. Sequenced: peripheral blood. The V gene is TRBV3-1 (or the pseudogene TRBV3-2), the J gene TRBJ1-3, with 7 bases identical to TRBD1. The DNA for the CDR3 is TGTGCCAGCAGCCAAGCCGGCCCGGGACAGTCTGGCTCTGGAAACACCATATATTTT. Encoded protein: CASSQAGPGQSGSGNTIYF.